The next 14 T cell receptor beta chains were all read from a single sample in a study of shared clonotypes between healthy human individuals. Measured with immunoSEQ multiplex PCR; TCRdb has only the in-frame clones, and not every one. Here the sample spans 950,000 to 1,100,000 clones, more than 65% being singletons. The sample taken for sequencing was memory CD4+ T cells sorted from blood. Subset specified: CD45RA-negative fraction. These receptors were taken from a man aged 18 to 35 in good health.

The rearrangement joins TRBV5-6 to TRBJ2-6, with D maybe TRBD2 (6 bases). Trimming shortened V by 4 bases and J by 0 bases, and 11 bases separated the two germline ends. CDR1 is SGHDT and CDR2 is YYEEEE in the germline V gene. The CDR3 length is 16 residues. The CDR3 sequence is CASSPGVISGANVLTF. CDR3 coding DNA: TGTGCCAGCAGCCCGGGGGTTATCTCTGGGGCCAACGTCCTGACTTTC.

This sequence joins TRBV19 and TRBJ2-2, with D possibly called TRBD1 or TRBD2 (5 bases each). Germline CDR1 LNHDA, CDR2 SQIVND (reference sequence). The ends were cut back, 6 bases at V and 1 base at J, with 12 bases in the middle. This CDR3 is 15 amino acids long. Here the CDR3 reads CASRSGPMNTGELFF. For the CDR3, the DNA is TGTGCCAGTAGATCGGGACCAATGAACACCGGGGAGCTGTTTTTT.

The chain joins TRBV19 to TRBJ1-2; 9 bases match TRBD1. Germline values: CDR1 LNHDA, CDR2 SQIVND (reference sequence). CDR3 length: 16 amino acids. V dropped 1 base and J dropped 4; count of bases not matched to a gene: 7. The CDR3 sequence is CASSIGWTGVGYGYTF. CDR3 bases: TGTGCCAGTAGTATAGGCTGGACAGGGGTCGGCTATGGCTACACCTTC. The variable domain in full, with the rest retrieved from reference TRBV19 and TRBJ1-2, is DGGITQSPKYLFRKEGQNVTLSCEQNLNHDAMYWYRQDPGQGLRLIYYSQIVNDFQKGDIAEGYSVSREKKESFPLTVTSAQKNPTAFYLCASSIGWTGVGYGYTFGSGTRLTVV.

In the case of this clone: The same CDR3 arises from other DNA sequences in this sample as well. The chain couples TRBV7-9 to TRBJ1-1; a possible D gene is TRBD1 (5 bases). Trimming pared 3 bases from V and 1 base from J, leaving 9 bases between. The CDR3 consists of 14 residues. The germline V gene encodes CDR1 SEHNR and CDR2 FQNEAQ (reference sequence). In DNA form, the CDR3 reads TGTGCCAGCAGCTTTGGGACCGGGAACACTGAAGCTTTCTTT. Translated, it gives CASSFGTGNTEAFF.

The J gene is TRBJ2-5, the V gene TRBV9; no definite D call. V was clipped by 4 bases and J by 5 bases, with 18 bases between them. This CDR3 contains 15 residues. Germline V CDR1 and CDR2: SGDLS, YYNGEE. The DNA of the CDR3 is TGTGCCAGCAGCCCATCCCCCTACCGAATGGAGACCCAGTACTTC. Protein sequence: CASSPSPYRMETQYF.

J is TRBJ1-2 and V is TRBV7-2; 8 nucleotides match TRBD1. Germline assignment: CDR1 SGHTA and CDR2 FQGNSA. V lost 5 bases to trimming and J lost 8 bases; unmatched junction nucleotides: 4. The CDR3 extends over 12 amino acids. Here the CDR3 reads CASSPDRGGYTF. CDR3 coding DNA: TGTGCCAGCAGCCCAGACAGGGGCGGCTACACCTTC. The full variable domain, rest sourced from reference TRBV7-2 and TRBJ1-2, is GAGVSQSPSNKVTEKGKDVELRCDPISGHTALYWYRQSLGQGLEFLIYFQGNSAPDKSGLPSDRFSAERTGGSVSTLTIQRTQQEDSAVYLCASSPDRGGYTFGSGTRLTVV.

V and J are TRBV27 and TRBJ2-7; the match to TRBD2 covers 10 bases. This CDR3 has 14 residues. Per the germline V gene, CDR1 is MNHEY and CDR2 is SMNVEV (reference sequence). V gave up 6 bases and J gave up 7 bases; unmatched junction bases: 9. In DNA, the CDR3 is TGTGCCAGCAGCAGCGGGAGGGCCCTCAGTGAGCAGTACTTC. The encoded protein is CASSSGRALSEQYF.

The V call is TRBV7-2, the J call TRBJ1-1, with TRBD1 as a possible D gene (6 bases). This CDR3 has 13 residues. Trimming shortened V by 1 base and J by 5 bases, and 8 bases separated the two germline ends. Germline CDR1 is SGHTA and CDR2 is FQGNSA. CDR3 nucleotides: TGTGCCAGCAGCTTAGGGACAGAAACTGAAGCTTTCTTT. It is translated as CASSLGTETEAFF.

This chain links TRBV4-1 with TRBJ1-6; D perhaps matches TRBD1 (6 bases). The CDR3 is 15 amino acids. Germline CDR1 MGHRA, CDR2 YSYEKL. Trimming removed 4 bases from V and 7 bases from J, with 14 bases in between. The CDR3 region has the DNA TGCGCCAGCAGCCCGTTCCGGGACACAAATTCACCCCTCCACTTT. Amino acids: CASSPFRDTNSPLHF.

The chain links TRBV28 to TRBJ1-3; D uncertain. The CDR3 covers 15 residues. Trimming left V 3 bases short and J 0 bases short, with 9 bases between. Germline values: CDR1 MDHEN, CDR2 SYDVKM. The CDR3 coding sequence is TGTGCCAGCAGTTTTTTCGGGAGCTCTGGAAACACCATATATTTT. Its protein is CASSFFGSSGNTIYF.

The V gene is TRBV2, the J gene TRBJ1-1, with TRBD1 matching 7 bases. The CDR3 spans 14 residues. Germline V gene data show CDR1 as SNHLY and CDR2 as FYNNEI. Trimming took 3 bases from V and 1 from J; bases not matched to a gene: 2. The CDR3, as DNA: TGTGCCAGCAGTGAGGACAGGCGGAACACTGAAGCTTTCTTT. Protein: CASSEDRRNTEAFF.

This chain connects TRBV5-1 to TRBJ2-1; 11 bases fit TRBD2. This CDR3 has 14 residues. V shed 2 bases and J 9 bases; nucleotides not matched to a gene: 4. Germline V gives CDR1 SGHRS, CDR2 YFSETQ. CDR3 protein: CASSLLAGVIEQFF. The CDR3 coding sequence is TGCGCCAGCAGCTTACTAGCGGGGGTTATTGAGCAGTTCTTC.

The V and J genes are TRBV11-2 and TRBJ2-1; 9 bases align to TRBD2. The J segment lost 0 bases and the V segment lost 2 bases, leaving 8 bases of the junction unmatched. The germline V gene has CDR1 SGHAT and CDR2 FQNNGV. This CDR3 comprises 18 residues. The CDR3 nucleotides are TGTGCCAGCAGCTTATTTCGGGCGGGAGGGAACTCCTACAATGAGCAGTTCTTC. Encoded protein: CASSLFRAGGNSYNEQFF.

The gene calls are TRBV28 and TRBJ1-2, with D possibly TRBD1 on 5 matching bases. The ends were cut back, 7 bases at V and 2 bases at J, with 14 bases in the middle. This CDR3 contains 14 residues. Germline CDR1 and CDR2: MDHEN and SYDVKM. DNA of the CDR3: TGTGCCAGCATCCCTCGGGGGGAAAACTATGGCTACACCTTC. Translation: CASIPRGENYGYTF.